This T cell receptor (beta chain) was recorded in a study of blood T cell repertoires in COVID-19. Sequencing used immunoSEQ multiplex PCR; TCRdb keeps in-frame clones, though not all of them. The sample has roughly 76,000 clones, around 89% seen once; the top ten hold 1.2%. Germline V lookup: CDR1 MNHEY, CDR2 SVGEGT. The CDR3 spans 16 residues. After removal of 5 bases from V and 3 bases from J, the junction contained 10 bases not matched to a gene. Material: PBMCs or T cells enriched from blood (not recorded which). The TCR was taken from a woman aged 45 to 65 with acute COVID-19. This chain uses TRBV6-2 or TRBV6-3 with TRBJ2-1; 7 nucleotides line up with TRBD2. In nucleotides, the CDR3 is TGTGCCAGCAGTGCCAGAATGTCTAGCGGCTACAATGAGCAGTTCTTC. Its translation: CASSARMSSGYNEQFF.